The rows below give T cell receptor beta chains drawn from one sample of a study of shared clonotypes between healthy human individuals. The data were produced by immunoSEQ multiplex PCR, yet TCRdb's version contains in-frame clones alone and is incomplete. The sample holds around 1,100,000 clones, 60% to 85% seen once. Sequenced: memory CD4+ T cells from PBMCs. The receptors originated from a man aged 18 to 29 in good health. Some clones in this sample may be carry-over from other donors' samples. Each CDR3 is given with its conserved first and last residue. A D gene is named only where the DNA matches it firmly. The listing skips clone size in some rows; elsewhere it reads once, few, many or a size class.

V,D,size,length,CDR3
TRBV30,.,.,13,CAWRPGVRNEQFF
TRBV7-3,.,many,15,CASSLGLTGTDTQYF
TRBV5-1,TRBD2,.,16,CASSETSGINQETQYF
TRBV7-3,.,.,16,CASSQGGAGHTDTQYF
TRBV5-1,.,.,15,CASSSGRISGNTIYF
TRBV7-9,.,once,14,CASSLDGLATEAFF
TRBV7-2,.,.,12,CASRSRFNEQFF
TRBV5-5,.,few,13,CASSLPRAPEAFF
TRBV10-1,.,.,15,CASSPPGVGGNTIYF
TRBV2,.,.,15,CASSEDRQETDTQYF
TRBV28,TRBD1,.,14,CASSLTGTGKTIYF
TRBV11-2,TRBD1,.,16,CASSLAPSDRGGEQYF
TRBV7-9,TRBD2,.,16,CASSFQGASGSHEQFF
TRBV4-1,.,.,16,CASSRRDDDNDYEQYF
TRBV11-2,.,.,18,CASSPWSVRQDFTGELFF
TRBV18,TRBD1,.,15,CASSTRTGEAGELFF
TRBV7-2,.,.,13,CASSLEAGNEQFF
TRBV20-1,.,once,11,CSAGSGNTIYF
TRBV18,TRBD2,.,14,CASSPGLGENIQYF
TRBV7-9,.,many,15,CASSSPVASGNTIYF
TRBV7-2,.,many,13,CASSFRGDQPQHF
TRBV18,.,once,14,CASSPQRAEETQYF
TRBV28,.,.,15,CASSSTNPSTDTQYF
TRBV2,.,.,13,CASSQGGHNEQFF
TRBV7-8,TRBD2,.,14,CASSLLAASYEQYF
TRBV10-3,.,.,13,CAISESYSYGYTF
TRBV6-1,.,many,13,CASRKVETYGYTF